Listed here are 22 T cell receptor beta chains from one sample, sequenced in a study of blood T cell repertoires in COVID-19. Profiled with immunoSEQ multiplex PCR; TCRdb holds only in-frame clones, not every one. The sample contains around 45,000 clones, 55% to 75% of which appear only once. The sample taken for sequencing was peripheral blood. The source is a man older than 75 with acute or convalescent COVID-19.

The chain is built from TRBV24-1 and TRBJ2-1, with 9 bases aligning to TRBD1. CDR1 is KGHDR, CDR2 SFDVKD, per germline. V shed 3 bases and J 9 bases; nucleotides not matched to a gene: 8. This CDR3 region has 15 residues. This CDR3 reads CATSDGDRALVEQFF. CDR3 in DNA: TGTGCCACCAGTGATGGGGACAGGGCCTTGGTTGAGCAGTTCTTC.

This rearrangement joins TRBV5-4 to TRBJ2-3; possibly TRBD2 for D (6 bases). Germline V gene data show CDR1 as SGHNT and CDR2 as YYREEE (reference sequence). CDR3 length: 17 amino acids. The germline V and J ends were trimmed by 3 bases and 2 bases, with 19 bases remaining between them. In DNA form, the CDR3 reads TGTGCCAGCAGCTCCGGGGGACCGACGGGAAACACAGATACGCAGTATTTT. Its translation is CASSSGGPTGNTDTQYF.

The chain combines TRBV5-1 with TRBJ2-3, with 11 nucleotides matching TRBD2. Trimming took 5 bases from V and 6 from J; bases not matched to a gene: 8. The CDR3 length is 15 residues. Germline loops: CDR1 SGHRS, CDR2 YFSETQ. The CDR3 loop is CASSPTSGGADTQYF. CDR3 coding DNA: TGCGCCAGCAGTCCTACTAGCGGGGGTGCGGATACGCAGTATTTT.

The chain employs TRBV3-1 (or the pseudogene TRBV3-2) and TRBJ2-2; TRBD1 matches at 7 bases. From germline, CDR1 is LGHDT and CDR2 YNNKEL (reference sequence). This CDR3 comprises 20 residues. V lost 0 bases to trimming and J lost 1 base; unmatched junction nucleotides: 14. The CDR3 DNA follows: TGTGCCAGCAGCCAAGATTGGGTGGGACAGATAGACCTGAACACCGGGGAGCTGTTTTTT. Protein: CASSQDWVGQIDLNTGELFF.

The V call is TRBV2, the J call TRBJ2-2, with no clear D. Trimming cost V 8 bases and J 1 base, with 17 bases left between them. From germline, CDR1 is SNHLY and CDR2 FYNNEI. The CDR3 runs 16 residues. DNA for the CDR3: TGTGCCAGCTCCTTTGGTCGGGTCAAGAACACCGGGGAGCTGTTTTTT. Translating gives CASSFGRVKNTGELFF.

This chain uses TRBV19 with TRBJ1-1, with 10 bases identical to TRBD1. The V and J ends lost 5 bases and 11 bases, in that order; junction bases with no gene match: 11. CDR1 and CDR2 (germline): LNHDA, SQIVND (reference sequence). The CDR3 is made up of 14 amino acids. CDR3 in DNA: TGTGCCAGTAGTCCGACCGGGACAGGGGCCGGGGCTTTCTTT. Residues: CASSPTGTGAGAFF.

V gene TRBV11-2 combines with J gene TRBJ1-6; unclear D gene. Trimming removed 1 base at V and 6 bases at J, with 10 bases between. Per germline, CDR1 SGHAT and CDR2 FQNNGV. The CDR3 is made up of 15 amino acids. Here the CDR3 DNA reads TGTGCCAGCAGCTTAGCCTCTCCCTCTAATTCACCCCTCCACTTT. Translation: CASSLASPSNSPLHF.

This sequence joins TRBV2 and TRBJ1-2; weak D call: TRBD1 (5 bases). This CDR3 contains 14 residues. Trimming removed 4 bases at V and 2 bases at J, with 11 bases between. Germline CDR1 SNHLY, CDR2 FYNNEI. CDR3 loop: CASSAGTVNYGYTF. For the CDR3, the DNA is TGTGCCAGCAGTGCTGGGACTGTGAACTATGGCTACACCTTC.

The rearrangement links TRBV20-1 to TRBJ1-2; unclear D gene. Trimming stripped 6 bases from V and 1 base from J, with 6 bases between. CDR3 length: 11 residues. The germline gives CDR1 DFQATT, CDR2 SNEGSKA (reference sequence). CDR3 sequence: CSASRNYGYTF. In DNA form, the CDR3 reads TGCAGTGCGAGCCGTAACTATGGCTACACCTTC.

This chain joins TRBV7-8 and TRBJ2-5, with D possibly matching TRBD2 (6 bases). Trimming pared 4 bases from V and 10 bases from J, leaving 16 bases between. The V gene's germline CDR1 is SGHVS and CDR2 FQNEAQ. This CDR3 spans 13 amino acids. DNA of the CDR3: TGTGCCAGCAGCTATGCTTTCGAGGGAGGCCAGTACTTC. Protein product: CASSYAFEGGQYF.

This chain links TRBV10-2 with TRBJ2-1; 11 bases match TRBD1. The CDR3 extends over 15 amino acids. From germline, CDR1 is WSHSY and CDR2 SAAADI. The trim removed 6 bases at V and 3 bases at J, leaving 4 bases unmatched. CDR3 loop: CASRTGTGGYNEQFF. The DNA of the CDR3 is TGCGCCAGCAGAACCGGGACAGGGGGCTACAATGAGCAGTTCTTC.

J is TRBJ2-7 and V is TRBV5-1, with TRBD2 matching 14 bases. This CDR3 has 17 amino acids. With V trimmed by 0 bases and J by 4 bases, 6 bases remained unmatched. CDR1 and CDR2 (germline): SGHRS, YFSETQ. The CDR3 DNA is TGCGCCAGCAGCTTGGGACTAGCGGGAGGGGTTGGGTACGAGCAGTACTTC. Translating gives CASSLGLAGGVGYEQYF.

This clone turned up a few times. The chain employs TRBV14 and TRBJ2-1; TRBD2 is a possible D gene (5 bases). Germline CDR1 and CDR2: SGHDN and FVKESK. V lost 0 bases, J lost 9 bases, and 12 bases lay in between. The CDR3 spans 14 residues. CDR3 sequence reads: CASSQELRVGEQFF. CDR3 nucleotides: TGTGCCAGCAGCCAAGAGTTGAGGGTGGGTGAGCAGTTCTTC.

The chain couples TRBV7-2 to TRBJ1-1; 9 positions agree with TRBD1. CDR1 and CDR2 from the germline V gene are SGHTA and FQGNSA. The CDR3 is 15 residues long. The junction had 11 bases not matched to a gene; V was cut back by 7 bases and J by 5 bases. The CDR3 coding sequence is TGTGCCAGCATCTTCTTACAGGGGGCTTCAACTGAAGCTTTCTTT. Translated, it gives CASIFLQGASTEAFF.

The chain recombines TRBV27 with TRBJ1-4, with D unresolved. CDR1 MNHEY and CDR2 SMNVEV come from the germline V gene (reference sequence). There are 15 residues in the CDR3. Trimming shortened V by 3 bases and J by 0 bases, and 8 bases separated the two germline ends. The CDR3 bases are TGTGCCAGCAGTTTGCACAGTTCAACTAATGAAAAACTGTTTTTT. The encoded protein is CASSLHSSTNEKLFF.

This clone was detected once. V and J are TRBV19 and TRBJ1-6; possible D gene TRBD1, 6 bases. V was cut by 7 bases and J by 3 bases, with 16 bases left in between. The CDR3 extends over 16 amino acids. Germline CDR1 and CDR2: LNHDA and SQIVND (reference sequence). For the CDR3, the DNA is TGTGCCAGTAAACTCAAACCGGGACACTATAATTCACCCCTCCACTTT. This gives the protein CASKLKPGHYNSPLHF.

The rearrangement joins TRBV30 to TRBJ1-6; tentatively, D is TRBD1 (6 bases). The germline V and J ends were trimmed by 4 bases and 8 bases, with 12 bases remaining between them. Germline V gene data show CDR1 as GTSNPN and CDR2 as SVGIG (reference sequence). The CDR3 has 13 residues. In DNA, the CDR3 is TGTGCCTGGAACAGGGAAAGGGATTCACCCCTCCACTTT. This sequence encodes CAWNRERDSPLHF.

This sequence joins TRBV4-1 and TRBJ1-6; no firm D call. CDR1 and CDR2 from the germline V gene are MGHRA and YSYEKL. The CDR3 has 16 amino acids. Trimming removed 0 bases at V and 6 bases at J, with 12 bases between. Here the CDR3 DNA reads TGCGCCAGCAGCCAAGAGATCAGATCTTTTAATTCACCCCTCCACTTT. Protein product: CASSQEIRSFNSPLHF.

The chain is built from TRBV5-5 and TRBJ1-4, with a tentative D call TRBD1 (5 bases). CDR1 SGHKS and CDR2 YYEKEE come from the germline V gene (reference sequence). The CDR3 consists of 14 residues. Between the trimmed V and J ends, which lost 2 bases and 3 bases, there was a span of 8 bases. The DNA for the CDR3 is TGTGCCAGCAGCTTACAGGAGTCTAATGAAAAACTGTTTTTT. This codes for CASSLQESNEKLFF.

The chain is built from TRBV30 and TRBJ2-7, with 8 positions matching TRBD1. This CDR3 comprises 14 residues. CDR1 and CDR2 from the germline V gene are GTSNPN and SVGIG (reference sequence). The V gene end was trimmed by 7 bases and the J gene end by 2 bases; junction bases not matched to a gene: 10. The CDR3 region has the DNA TGTGCCTACCTACTCAGGGACAGGACCTACGAGCAGTACTTC. Its translation: CAYLLRDRTYEQYF.

This clone was seen a few times. The CDR3 sequence: CASSQDFTSGTGELFF. CDR3 nucleotide sequence: TGCGCCAGCAGCCAAGATTTTACTAGCGGTACCGGGGAGCTGTTTTTT. The genes are TRBV4-3 and TRBJ2-2; 8 nucleotides align to TRBD2. J was trimmed by 5 bases and V by 0 bases; bases with no gene match: 5. CDR1 and CDR2 (germline): LGHNA, YSLEER. This CDR3 region has 16 residues.

This clone was observed a handful of times. The V gene is TRBV6-1, the J gene TRBJ1-3; no reliable D call. Germline V gene data show CDR1 as MNHNS and CDR2 as SASEGT. This CDR3 contains 13 residues. With 3 bases removed from V and 4 bases from J, the gap between germline ends came to 7 bases. CDR3 sequence: CASSDNRGNTIYF. Here the CDR3 DNA reads TGTGCCAGCAGTGACAACAGAGGAAACACCATATATTTT.